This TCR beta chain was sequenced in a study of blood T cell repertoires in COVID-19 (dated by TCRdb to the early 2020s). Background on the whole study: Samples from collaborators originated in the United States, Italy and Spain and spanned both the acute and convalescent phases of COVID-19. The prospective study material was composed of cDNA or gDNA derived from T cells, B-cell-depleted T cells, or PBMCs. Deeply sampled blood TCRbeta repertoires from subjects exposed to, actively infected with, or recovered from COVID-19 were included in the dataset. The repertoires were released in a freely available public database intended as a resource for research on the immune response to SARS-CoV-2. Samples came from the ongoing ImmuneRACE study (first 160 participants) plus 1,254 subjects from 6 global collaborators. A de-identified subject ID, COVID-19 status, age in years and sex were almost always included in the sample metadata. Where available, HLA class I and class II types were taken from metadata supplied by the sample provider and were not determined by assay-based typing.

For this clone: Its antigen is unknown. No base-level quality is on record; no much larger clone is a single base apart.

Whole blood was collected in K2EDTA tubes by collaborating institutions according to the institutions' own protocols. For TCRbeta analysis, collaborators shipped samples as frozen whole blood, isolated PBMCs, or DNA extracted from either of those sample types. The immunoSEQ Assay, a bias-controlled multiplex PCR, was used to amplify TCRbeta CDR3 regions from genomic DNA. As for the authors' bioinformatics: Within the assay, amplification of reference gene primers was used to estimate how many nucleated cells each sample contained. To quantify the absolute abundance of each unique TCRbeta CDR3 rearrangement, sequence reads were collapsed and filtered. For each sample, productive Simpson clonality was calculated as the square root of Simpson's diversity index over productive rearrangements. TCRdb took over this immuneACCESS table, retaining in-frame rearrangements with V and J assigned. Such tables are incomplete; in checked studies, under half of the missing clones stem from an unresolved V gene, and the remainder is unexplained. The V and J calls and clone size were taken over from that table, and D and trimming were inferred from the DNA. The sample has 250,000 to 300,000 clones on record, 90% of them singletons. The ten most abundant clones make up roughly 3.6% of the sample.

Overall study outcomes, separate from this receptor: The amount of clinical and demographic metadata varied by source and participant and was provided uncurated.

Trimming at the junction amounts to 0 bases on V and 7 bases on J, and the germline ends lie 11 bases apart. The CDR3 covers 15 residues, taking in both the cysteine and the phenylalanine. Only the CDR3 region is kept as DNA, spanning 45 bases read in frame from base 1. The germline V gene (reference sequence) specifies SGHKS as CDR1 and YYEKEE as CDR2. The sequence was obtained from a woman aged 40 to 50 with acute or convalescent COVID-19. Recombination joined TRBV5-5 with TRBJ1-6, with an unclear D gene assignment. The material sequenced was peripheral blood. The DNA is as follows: TGTGCCAGCAGCTTGGGTGCTACGTTGAATTCACCCCTCCACTTT. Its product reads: CASSLGATLNSPLHF.